This TCR beta chain was sequenced for a study of T cell changes during pregnancy in multiple sclerosis. There are 14 residues in the CDR3. Germline V lookup: CDR1 SQVTM, CDR2 ANQGSEA. J gave up 2 bases and V 6 bases, and 9 bases lay outside the gene matches. The method was immunoSEQ multiplex PCR; TCRdb's version includes in-frame clones alone and lacks a portion of them. Of 30,000 to 45,000 clones listed, about nine tenths are singletons. V and J are TRBV29-1 and TRBJ2-5, with 7 bases fitting TRBD2. Sequenced here: CD4+ T cells from peripheral blood mononuclear cells, sampled in the third trimester of pregnancy. The clonotype was recovered from a female donor with multiple sclerosis, enrolled in a pregnancy study. This chain's CDR3 is CSVRSGGGQETQYF. The CDR3, as DNA: TGCAGCGTGCGCTCGGGAGGCGGACAAGAGACCCAGTACTTC.